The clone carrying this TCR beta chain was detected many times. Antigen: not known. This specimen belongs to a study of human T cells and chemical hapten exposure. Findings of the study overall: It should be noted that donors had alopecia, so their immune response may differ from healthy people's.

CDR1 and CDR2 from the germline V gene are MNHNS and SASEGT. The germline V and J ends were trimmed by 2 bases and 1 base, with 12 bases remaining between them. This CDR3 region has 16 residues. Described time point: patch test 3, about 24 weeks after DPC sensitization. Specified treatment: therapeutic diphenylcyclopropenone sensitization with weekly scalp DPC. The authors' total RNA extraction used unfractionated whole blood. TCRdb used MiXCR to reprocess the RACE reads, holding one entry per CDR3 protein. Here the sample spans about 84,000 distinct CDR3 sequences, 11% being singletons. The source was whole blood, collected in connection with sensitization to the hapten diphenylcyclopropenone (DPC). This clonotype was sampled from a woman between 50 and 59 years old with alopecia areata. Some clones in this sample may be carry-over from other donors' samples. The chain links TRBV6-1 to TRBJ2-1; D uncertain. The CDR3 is CASSERRIGSYNEQFF. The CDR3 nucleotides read TGTGCCAGCAGTGAACGGCGGATAGGGTCCTACAATGAGCAGTTCTTC.